This record concerns one TCR beta chain sequence. Its specificity is not known. This sample is drawn from a study of vaccination and CD4 T cells after COVID-19. Germline V lookup: CDR1 MNHNS, CDR2 SASEGT. This CDR3 is built from 11 residues. V shed 7 bases and J shed 10 bases, with 10 bases lying between them. Treatment reported: approximately 10-day PBMC culture with coronavirus spike peptide pools or control peptides (ViraFEST assay). Sequencing of cultured CD4+ T cell DNA used the Oncomine TCR Beta short-read assay. From the PCR reads, TCRdb called clonotypes with MiXCR, one entry per CDR3 protein. The sample carries 15,000 to 20,000 distinct CDR3 sequences, approximately 48% recorded once.

J is TRBJ1-4 and V is TRBV6-1; maybe TRBD1 (6 bases). The source material was CD4+ T cells from blood, cultured in vitro, sampled after SARS-CoV-2 vaccination. This receptor was obtained from a human donor who had recovered from COVID-19. CDR3 residues: CASKEGGKLFF. In DNA, the CDR3 is TGTGCCAGCAAGGAAGGGGGAAAACTGTTTTTT.